Each of the 9 T cell receptor beta chains below was sequenced from the same sample in a study of blood T cell repertoires in COVID-19. Some clones are missing from TCRdb's copy, which holds only in-frame ones; the method was immunoSEQ multiplex PCR. The table lists 150,000 to 200,000 clones, roughly 88% of them singletons. Sequenced material: PBMCs or T cells enriched from blood (not recorded which). These receptors were taken from a woman under 40 who had recovered from COVID-19.

V and J are TRBV27 and TRBJ2-7; weak D call: TRBD2 (5 bases). The CDR3 has 16 amino acids. Germline assignment: CDR1 MNHEY and CDR2 SMNVEV (reference sequence). With 3 bases removed from V and 2 bases from J, the gap between germline ends came to 17 bases. The CDR3 DNA sequence: TGTGCCAGCAGTTTGACTGGACTCATGAAGGCCTACGAGCAGTACTTC. Its protein product is CASSLTGLMKAYEQYF.

The chain carries TRBV7-2 and TRBJ2-3; 9 nucleotides align to TRBD2. Germline V gene data show CDR1 as SGHTA and CDR2 as FQGNSA. This CDR3 is 15 amino acids long. Losses at the gene ends were 4 bases for V and 9 bases for J; bases not matched to a gene: 11. This CDR3 reads CASSSLSGRMGTQYF. Here the CDR3 DNA reads TGTGCCAGCAGCTCCTTAAGCGGGAGGATGGGGACGCAGTATTTT.

The chain carries TRBV27 and TRBJ1-2; D is possibly TRBD1 (6 bases). Trimming cost V 4 bases and J 2 bases, with 8 bases left between them. Per germline, CDR1 MNHEY and CDR2 SMNVEV (reference sequence). The CDR3 extends over 13 amino acids. CDR3 DNA sequence: TGTGCCAGCAGTTCAGGGGTAAACTATGGCTACACCTTC. It codes for CASSSGVNYGYTF.

The chain recombines TRBV5-1 with TRBJ2-7, with 11 nucleotides matching TRBD2. V lost 2 bases and J lost 1; bases outside the gene matches: 8. Germline CDR1 SGHRS, CDR2 YFSETQ. This CDR3 comprises 17 residues. The CDR3, as DNA: TGCGCCAGCAGCTTACCCCCCGGGACTAGCGGATCCTACGAGCAGTACTTC. Translation: CASSLPPGTSGSYEQYF.

The genes are TRBV4-2 and TRBJ2-7; TRBD1 might be the D (6 bases). The CDR3 loop spans 14 amino acids. Trimming left V 4 bases short and J 6 bases short, with 16 bases between. Germline CDR1 and CDR2: LGHNA and YNFKEQ. The CDR3 loop is CASSPEPGVGEQYF. The CDR3 bases are TGTGCCAGCAGCCCCGAGCCAGGGGTGGGCGAGCAGTACTTC.

This clone showed up just once. The chain uses TRBV13 and TRBJ2-1; TRBD2 aligns across 11 bases. From germline, CDR1 is PRHDT and CDR2 FYEKMQ (reference sequence). The CDR3 totals 15 residues. V dropped 5 bases and J dropped 5; count of bases not matched to a gene: 5. DNA for the CDR3: TGTGCCAGCAGCGGAGGACTAGCGGGCCACAATGAGCAGTTCTTC. It translates to CASSGGLAGHNEQFF.

This clone counts as large. The V and J genes are TRBV2 and TRBJ2-7, with 9 positions matching TRBD1. This CDR3 has 15 residues. Trimming at V came to 7 bases and at J to 2 bases, leaving 9 bases not matched to a gene. Germline CDR1 SNHLY, CDR2 FYNNEI. The DNA of the CDR3 is TGTGCCAGCAAGTTGTGGGGACAGGGCGCCTACGAGCAGTACTTC. Translated, it gives CASKLWGQGAYEQYF.

The V and J genes are TRBV6-5 and TRBJ1-6; no firm D call. Trimming cost V 6 bases and J 5 bases, with 11 bases left between them. CDR3 length: 14 residues. Germline V gene data show CDR1 as MNHEY and CDR2 as SVGAGI. The CDR3 is CASSHRDNNSPLHF. Here the CDR3 DNA reads TGTGCCAGCAGCCACCGGGATAATAATTCACCCCTCCACTTT.

The chain carries TRBV28 and TRBJ2-7; 14 nucleotides align to TRBD2. The trim removed 9 bases at V and 7 bases at J, leaving 11 bases unmatched. Germline-derived CDR1 and CDR2 are MDHEN and SYDVKM. This CDR3 is built from 15 residues. The CDR3, as DNA: TGTGCCAGTTCTCCGGGACTAGCGGGAGTCGGTGAGCAGTACTTC. Protein product: CASSPGLAGVGEQYF.